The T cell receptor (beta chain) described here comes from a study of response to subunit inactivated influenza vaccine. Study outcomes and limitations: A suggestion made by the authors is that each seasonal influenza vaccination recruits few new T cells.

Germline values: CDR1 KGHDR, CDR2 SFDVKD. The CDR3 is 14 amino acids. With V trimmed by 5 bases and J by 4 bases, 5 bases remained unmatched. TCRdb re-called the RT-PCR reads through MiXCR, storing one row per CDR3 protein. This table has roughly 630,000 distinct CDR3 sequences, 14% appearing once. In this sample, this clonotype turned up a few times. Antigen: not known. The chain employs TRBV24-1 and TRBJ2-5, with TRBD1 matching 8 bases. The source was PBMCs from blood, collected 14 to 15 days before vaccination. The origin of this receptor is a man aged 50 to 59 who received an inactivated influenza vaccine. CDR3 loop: CATSGGQGRETQYF. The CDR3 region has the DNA TGTGCCACCAGTGGTGGACAGGGAAGAGAGACCCAGTACTTC.